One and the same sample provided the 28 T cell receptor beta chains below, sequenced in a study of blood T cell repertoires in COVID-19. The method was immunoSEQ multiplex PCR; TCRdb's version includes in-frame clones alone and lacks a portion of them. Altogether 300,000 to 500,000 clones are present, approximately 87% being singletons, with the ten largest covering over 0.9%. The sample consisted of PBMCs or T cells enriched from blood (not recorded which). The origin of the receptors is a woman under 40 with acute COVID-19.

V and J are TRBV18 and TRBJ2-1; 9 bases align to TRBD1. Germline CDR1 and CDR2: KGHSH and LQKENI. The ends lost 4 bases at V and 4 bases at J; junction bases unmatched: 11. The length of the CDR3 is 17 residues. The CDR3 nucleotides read TGTGCCAGCTCACAAGGGGAAGGACAGGGGCGTTACAATGAGCAGTTCTTC. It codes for CASSQGEGQGRYNEQFF.

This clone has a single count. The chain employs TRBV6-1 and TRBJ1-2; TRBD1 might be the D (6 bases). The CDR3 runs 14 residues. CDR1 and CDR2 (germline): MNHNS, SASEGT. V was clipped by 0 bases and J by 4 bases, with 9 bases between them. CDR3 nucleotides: TGTGCCAGCAGTGAAGCCGGGACACCCTATGGCTACACCTTC. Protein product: CASSEAGTPYGYTF.

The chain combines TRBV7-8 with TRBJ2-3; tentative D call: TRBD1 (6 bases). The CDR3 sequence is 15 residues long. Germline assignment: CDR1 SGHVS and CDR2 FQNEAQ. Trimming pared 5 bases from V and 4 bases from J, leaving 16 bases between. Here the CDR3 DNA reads TGTGCCAGCAGCGCCGTCCGGGACACTTCAGATACGCAGTATTTT. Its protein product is CASSAVRDTSDTQYF.

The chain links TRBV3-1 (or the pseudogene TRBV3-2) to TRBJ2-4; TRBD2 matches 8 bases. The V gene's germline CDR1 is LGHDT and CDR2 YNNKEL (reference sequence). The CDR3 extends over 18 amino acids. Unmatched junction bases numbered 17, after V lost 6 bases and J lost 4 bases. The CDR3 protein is CASSPRGSSGFSKNIQYF. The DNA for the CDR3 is TGTGCCAGCAGTCCAAGAGGTTCTAGCGGGTTCTCAAAAAACATTCAGTACTTC.

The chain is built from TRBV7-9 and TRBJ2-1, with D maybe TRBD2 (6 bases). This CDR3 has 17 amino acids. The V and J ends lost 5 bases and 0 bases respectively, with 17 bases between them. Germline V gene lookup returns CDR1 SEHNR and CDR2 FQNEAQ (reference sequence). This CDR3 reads CASSVPVGTVSYNEQFF. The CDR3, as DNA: TGTGCCAGCAGCGTCCCCGTAGGGACTGTCTCCTACAATGAGCAGTTCTTC.

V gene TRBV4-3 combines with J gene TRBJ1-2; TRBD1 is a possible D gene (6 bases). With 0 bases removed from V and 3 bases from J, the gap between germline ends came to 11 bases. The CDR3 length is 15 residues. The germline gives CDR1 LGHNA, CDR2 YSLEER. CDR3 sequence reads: CASSQDRGADYGYTF. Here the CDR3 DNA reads TGCGCCAGCAGCCAAGATCGGGGGGCTGACTATGGCTACACCTTC.

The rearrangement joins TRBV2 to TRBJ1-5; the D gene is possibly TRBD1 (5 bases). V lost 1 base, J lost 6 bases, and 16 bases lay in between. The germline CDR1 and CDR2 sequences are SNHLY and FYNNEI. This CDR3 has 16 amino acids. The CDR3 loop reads CASSEGRGQLPQPQHF. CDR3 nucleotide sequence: TGTGCCAGCAGTGAAGGTCGAGGACAACTGCCTCAGCCCCAGCATTTT.

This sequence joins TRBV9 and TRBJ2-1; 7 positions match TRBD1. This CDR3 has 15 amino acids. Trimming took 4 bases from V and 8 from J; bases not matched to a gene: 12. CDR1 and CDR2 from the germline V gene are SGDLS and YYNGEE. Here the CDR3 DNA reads TGTGCCAGCAGCAGAGGGGGCACACCGGCAGATGAGCAGTTCTTC. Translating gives CASSRGGTPADEQFF.

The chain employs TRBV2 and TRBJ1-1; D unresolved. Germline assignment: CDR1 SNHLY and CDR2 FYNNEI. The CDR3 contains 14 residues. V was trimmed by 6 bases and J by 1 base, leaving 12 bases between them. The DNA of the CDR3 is TGTGCCAGCAGGACGATACGGGGGAACACTGAAGCTTTCTTT. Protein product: CASRTIRGNTEAFF.

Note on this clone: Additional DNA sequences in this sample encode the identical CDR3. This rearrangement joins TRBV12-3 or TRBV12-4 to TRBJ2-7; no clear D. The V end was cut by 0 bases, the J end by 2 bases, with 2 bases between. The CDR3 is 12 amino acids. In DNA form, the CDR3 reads TGTGCCAGCAGTTTAGCCACCTACGAGCAGTACTTC. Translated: CASSLATYEQYF.

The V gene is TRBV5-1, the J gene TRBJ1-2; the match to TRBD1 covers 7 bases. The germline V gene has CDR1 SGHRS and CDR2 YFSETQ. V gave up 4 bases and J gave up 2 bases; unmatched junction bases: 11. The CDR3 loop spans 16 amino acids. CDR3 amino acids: CASSGGTAALNYGYTF. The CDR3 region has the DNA TGCGCCAGCAGCGGCGGGACAGCTGCTCTAAACTATGGCTACACCTTC.

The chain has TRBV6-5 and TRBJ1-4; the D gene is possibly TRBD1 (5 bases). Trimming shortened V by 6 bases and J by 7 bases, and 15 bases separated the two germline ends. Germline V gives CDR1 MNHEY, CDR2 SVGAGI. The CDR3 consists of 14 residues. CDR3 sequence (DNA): TGTGCCAGCAGCCGCGGGACTTCAAGTGAAAAACTGTTTTTT. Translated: CASSRGTSSEKLFF.

The CDR3 here is CASSIDHPDRATSSYEQYF. In DNA form, the CDR3 reads TGTGCCAGTAGTATAGATCACCCGGACAGGGCCACTAGCTCCTACGAGCAGTACTTC. The chain combines TRBV19 with TRBJ2-7; 8 bases fit TRBD1. The CDR3 is made up of 19 amino acids. The germline V gene has CDR1 LNHDA and CDR2 SQIVND (reference sequence). The V segment lost 0 bases and the J segment 0 bases; nucleotides outside the gene matches: 13.

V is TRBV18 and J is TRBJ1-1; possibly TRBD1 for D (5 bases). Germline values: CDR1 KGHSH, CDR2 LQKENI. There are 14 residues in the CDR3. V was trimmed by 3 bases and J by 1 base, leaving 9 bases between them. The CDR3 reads CASSPGQKNTEAFF. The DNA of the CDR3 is TGTGCCAGCTCACCTGGACAAAAGAACACTGAAGCTTTCTTT.

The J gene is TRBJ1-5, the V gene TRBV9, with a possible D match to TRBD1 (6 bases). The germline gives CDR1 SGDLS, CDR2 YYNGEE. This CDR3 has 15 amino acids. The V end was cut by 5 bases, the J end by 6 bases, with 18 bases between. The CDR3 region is CASSPEGVNSQPQHF. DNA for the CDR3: TGTGCCAGCAGTCCCGAGGGGGTGAATAGTCAGCCCCAGCATTTT.

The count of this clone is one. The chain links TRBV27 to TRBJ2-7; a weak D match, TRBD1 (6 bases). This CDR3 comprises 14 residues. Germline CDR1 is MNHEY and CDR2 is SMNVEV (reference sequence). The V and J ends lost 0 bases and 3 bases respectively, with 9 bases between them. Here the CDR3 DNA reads TGTGCCAGCAGTTTATCCACAGGGAACTACGAGCAGTACTTC. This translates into CASSLSTGNYEQYF.

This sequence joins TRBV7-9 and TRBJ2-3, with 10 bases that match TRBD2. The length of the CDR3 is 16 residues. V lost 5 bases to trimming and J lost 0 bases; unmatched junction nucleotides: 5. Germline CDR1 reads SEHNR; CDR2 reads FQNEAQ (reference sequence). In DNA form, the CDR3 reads TGTGCCAGCAGCCTTGGACTAGCGGCTAGCACAGATACGCAGTATTTT. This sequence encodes CASSLGLAASTDTQYF.

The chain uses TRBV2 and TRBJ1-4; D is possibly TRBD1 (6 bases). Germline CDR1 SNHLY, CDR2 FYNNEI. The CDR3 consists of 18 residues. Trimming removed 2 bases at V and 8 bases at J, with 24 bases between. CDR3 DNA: TGTGCCAGCAGTGAATCCGGCAGAACAGGGCCCGGCGGCGAAAAACTGTTTTTT. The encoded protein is CASSESGRTGPGGEKLFF.

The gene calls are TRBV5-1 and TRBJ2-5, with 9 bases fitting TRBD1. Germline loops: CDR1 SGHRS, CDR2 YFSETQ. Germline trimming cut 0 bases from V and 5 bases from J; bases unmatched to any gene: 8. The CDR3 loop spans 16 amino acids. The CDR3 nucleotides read TGCGCCAGCAGCTTGGCCCCACAGGGGGCTATGGAGACCCAGTACTTC. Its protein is CASSLAPQGAMETQYF. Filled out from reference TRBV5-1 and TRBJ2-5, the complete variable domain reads KAGVTQTPRYLIKTRGQQVTLSCSPISGHRSVSWYQQTPGQGLQFLFEYFSETQRNKGNFPGRFSGRQFSNSRSEMNVSTLELGDSALYLCASSLAPQGAMETQYFGPGTRLLVL.

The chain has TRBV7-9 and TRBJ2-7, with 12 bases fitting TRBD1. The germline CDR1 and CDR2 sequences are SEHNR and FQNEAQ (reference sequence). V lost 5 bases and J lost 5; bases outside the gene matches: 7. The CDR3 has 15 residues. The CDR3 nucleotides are TGTGCCAGCAGCCCGGGACAGGGGGCAATCGACGAGCAGTACTTC. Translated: CASSPGQGAIDEQYF. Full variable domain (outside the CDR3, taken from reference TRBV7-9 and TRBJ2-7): DTGVSQNPRHKITKRGQNVTFRCDPISEHNRLYWYRQTLGQGPEFLTYFQNEAQLEKSRLLSDRFSAERPKGSFSTLEIQRTEQGDSAMYLCASSPGQGAIDEQYFGPGTRLTVT.

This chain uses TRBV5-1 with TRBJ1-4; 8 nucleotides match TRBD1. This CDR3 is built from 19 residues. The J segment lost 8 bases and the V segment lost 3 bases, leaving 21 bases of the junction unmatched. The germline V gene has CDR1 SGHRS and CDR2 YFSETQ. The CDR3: CASSSWGGTGETSEEKLFF. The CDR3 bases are TGCGCCAGCAGCTCCTGGGGAGGGACAGGCGAAACCTCGGAGGAAAAACTGTTTTTT.

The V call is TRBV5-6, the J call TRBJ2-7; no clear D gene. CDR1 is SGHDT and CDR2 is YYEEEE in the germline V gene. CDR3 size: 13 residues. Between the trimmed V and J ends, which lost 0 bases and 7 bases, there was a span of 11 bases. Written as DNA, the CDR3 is TGTGCCAGCAGCTTGGGCCAACCCCGGGAGCAGTACTTC. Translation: CASSLGQPREQYF.

The CDR3 is CASSLRQANSPLHF. The CDR3 nucleotides are TGTGCCAGCAGCTTAAGACAGGCGAATTCACCCCTCCACTTT. The J gene is TRBJ1-6, the V gene TRBV7-3; tentatively, D is TRBD1 (6 bases). From germline, CDR1 is SGHTA and CDR2 FQGTGA. CDR3 length: 14 amino acids. Trimming took off 1 base at V and 7 bases at J, with 8 bases between the two ends.

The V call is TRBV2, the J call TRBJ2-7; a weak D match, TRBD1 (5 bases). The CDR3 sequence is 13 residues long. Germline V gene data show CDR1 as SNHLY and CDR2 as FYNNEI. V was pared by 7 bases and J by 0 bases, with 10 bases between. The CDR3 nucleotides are TGTGCCAGCAAGGGGCAGAGCTCCTACGAGCAGTACTTC. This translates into CASKGQSSYEQYF.

CDR3 bases: TGTGCCAGCAGTGCCTTCGGAGGGGTCGATCAGCCCCAGCATTTT. This encodes CASSAFGGVDQPQHF. This chain joins TRBV2 and TRBJ1-5, with D maybe TRBD1 (5 bases). Trimming removed 4 bases from V and 5 bases from J, with 15 bases in between. CDR1 and CDR2 from the germline V gene are SNHLY and FYNNEI. The CDR3 covers 15 residues.

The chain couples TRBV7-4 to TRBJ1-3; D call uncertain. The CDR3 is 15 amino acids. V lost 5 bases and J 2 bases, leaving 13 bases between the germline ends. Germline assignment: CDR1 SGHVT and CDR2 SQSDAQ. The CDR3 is CASSPIRTPGNTIYF. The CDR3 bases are TGTGCCAGCAGCCCGATCCGGACTCCTGGAAACACCATATATTTT.

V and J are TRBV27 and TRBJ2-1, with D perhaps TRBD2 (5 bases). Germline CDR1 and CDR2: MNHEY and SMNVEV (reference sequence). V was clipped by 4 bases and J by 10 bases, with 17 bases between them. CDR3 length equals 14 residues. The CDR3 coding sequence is TGTGCCAGCAGTTCTGCAGGCGGGTTGGGAGAGCAGTTCTTC. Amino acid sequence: CASSSAGGLGEQFF.

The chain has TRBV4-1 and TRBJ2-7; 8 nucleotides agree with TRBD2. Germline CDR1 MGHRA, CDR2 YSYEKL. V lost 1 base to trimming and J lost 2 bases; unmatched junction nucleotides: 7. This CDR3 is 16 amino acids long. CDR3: CASSQGYGGGTYEQYF. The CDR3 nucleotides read TGCGCCAGCAGCCAAGGTTACGGGGGGGGTACCTACGAGCAGTACTTC.